The rows below give T cell receptor beta chains drawn from one sample of a study of Tregs in tolerant kidney transplant recipients. Sequencing was performed with immunoSEQ multiplex PCR; in TCRdb, only in-frame clones are kept and a portion is missing. The profile covers 90,000 to 120,000 clones, with around 87% appearing a single time and 0.34% taken by the ten largest. Sequenced material: CD4+ T cells from blood, taken before the transplant. The source of these receptors is a human donor who received a combined kidney and bone marrow transplant. The CDR3 runs from the conserved cysteine through the conserved F or W. D genes are given only for firm matches. Clone size is given for some rows only: seen once, a few or many times, or a class if the clone is expanded.

d_call,j_call,v_call,clone_size,cdr3_aa,cdr3_nt
TRBD2,TRBJ2-1,TRBV30,-,CASNVPLAASYNEQFF,TGTGCCTCTAACGTCCCTCTAGCGGCATCCTACAATGAGCAGTTCTTC
-,TRBJ1-1,TRBV10-3,-,CAISAGAGRRTEAFF,TGTGCCATCAGTGCAGGTGCAGGGAGGAGGACTGAAGCTTTCTTT
-,TRBJ2-1,TRBV27,-,CASSSRLTSYNEQFF,TGTGCCAGCAGTTCCCGACTTACCTCCTACAATGAGCAGTTCTTC
-,TRBJ1-1,TRBV29-1,-,CSVDRGSAEAFF,TGCAGCGTTGATCGAGGGTCGGCTGAAGCTTTCTTT
TRBD1,TRBJ2-7,TRBV11-3,-,CASSLGPGQSSYEQYF,TGTGCCAGCAGCTTAGGTCCGGGACAGAGCTCCTACGAGCAGTACTTC
TRBD2,TRBJ2-5,TRBV5-1,-,CASSAPLAGGGETQYF,TGCGCCAGCAGCGCCCCCCTAGCGGGAGGAGGAGAGACCCAGTACTTC
-,TRBJ2-3,TRBV4-3,-,CASSQEPGSTGYF,TGCGCCAGCAGCCAAGAGCCGGGATCTACGGGGTATTTT
TRBD2,TRBJ2-1,TRBV10-3,-,CAISGTSGRGNEQFF,TGTGCCATCAGTGGGACTAGCGGGAGAGGGAATGAGCAGTTCTTC
TRBD1,TRBJ1-1,TRBV10-3,-,CAIRDRDATEAFF,TGTGCCATCAGGGACAGGGATGCCACTGAAGCTTTCTTT
-,TRBJ2-7,TRBV9,-,CASSVEWAATEQYF,TGTGCCAGCAGCGTAGAATGGGCCGCCACCGAGCAGTACTTC
-,TRBJ2-2,TRBV6-5,-,CASSRFAGELFF,TGTGCCAGCAGTCGTTTCGCCGGGGAGCTGTTTTTT
TRBD1,TRBJ1-1,TRBV6-6,-,CASSSNRGRNTEAFF,TGTGCCAGCAGTTCCAACAGGGGGCGGAACACTGAAGCTTTCTTT
TRBD2,TRBJ2-5,TRBV6-5,-,CGSKEAGAQETQYF,TGTGGCAGCAAGGAAGCGGGAGCGCAAGAGACCCAGTACTTC
-,TRBJ1-1,TRBV6-5,once,CATRRGGAATEAFF,TGTGCCACCCGACGGGGGGGCGCGGCCACTGAAGCTTTCTTT
TRBD2,TRBJ2-3,TRBV5-1,-,CASITRLAGGPPDTQYF,TGCGCCAGCATCACCCGATTAGCGGGGGGCCCACCAGATACGCAGTATTTT
-,TRBJ2-7,TRBV30,-,CAWSVGGSKGEQYF,TGTGCCTGGTCTGTGGGGGGAAGTAAAGGCGAGCAGTACTTC
-,TRBJ1-2,TRBV30,-,CAWTRGLNGYTF,TGTGCCTGGACTAGGGGTCTTAATGGCTACACCTTC
TRBD2,TRBJ2-7,TRBV7-9,-,CASSLKGREFTHEQYF,TGTGCCAGCAGCTTAAAAGGGCGGGAGTTTACCCACGAGCAGTACTTC
-,TRBJ2-2,TRBV28,-,CASRGRHAGELFF,TGTGCCAGCAGAGGTAGACACGCCGGGGAGCTGTTTTTT
-,TRBJ1-3,TRBV19,-,CASSSGPLFGNTIYF,TGTGCCAGTAGTTCGGGTCCCTTGTTTGGAAACACCATATATTTT
TRBD1,TRBJ2-2,TRBV28,once,CASRPRDRPLGELFF,TGTGCCAGCAGACCACGGGACAGGCCCTTAGGGGAGCTGTTTTTT
TRBD1,TRBJ2-5,TRBV28,-,CASSLYRGPETQYF,TGTGCCAGCAGTCTCTACAGGGGTCCGGAGACCCAGTACTTC
TRBD1,TRBJ2-5,TRBV2,-,CASTSQGVGETQYF,TGTGCCAGCACCTCCCAGGGGGTCGGGGAGACCCAGTACTTC
TRBD2,TRBJ2-1,TRBV4-3,-,CASSQERWASGSGEQFF,TGCGCCAGCAGCCAAGAGCGGTGGGCTAGCGGGAGTGGTGAGCAGTTCTTC
-,TRBJ1-3,TRBV7-2,-,CASSPGFSGNTIYF,TGTGCCAGCAGCCCCGGTTTCTCTGGAAACACCATATATTTT
TRBD1,TRBJ1-2,TRBV30,-,CAWRFTGGSGYTF,TGTGCCTGGAGGTTCACAGGGGGCTCTGGCTACACCTTC
TRBD1,TRBJ1-1,TRBV5-1,few,CASSPRGRDTEAFF,TGCGCCAGCAGCCCCAGGGGGCGGGACACTGAAGCTTTCTTT
TRBD1,TRBJ2-1,TRBV19,once,CASSLGQGRYNEQFF,TGTGCCAGTAGTTTGGGACAGGGGCGTTACAATGAGCAGTTCTTC
-,TRBJ2-7,TRBV9,-,CASSVAPGGEQYF,TGTGCCAGCAGCGTAGCGCCAGGGGGGGAGCAGTACTTC
-,TRBJ1-2,TRBV7-2,-,CASSPETAFYGYTF,TGTGCCAGCAGCCCTGAAACAGCCTTCTATGGCTACACCTTC
-,TRBJ1-2,TRBV10-1,-,CASSDVSYGYTF,TGCGCCAGCAGTGACGTGAGCTATGGCTACACCTTC
TRBD2,TRBJ2-1,TRBV7-9,once,CASSFRGRYNEQFF,TGTGCCAGCAGCTTTCGCGGGAGGTACAATGAGCAGTTCTTC
TRBD1,TRBJ1-2,TRBV18,once,CASSPETGVGYTF,TGTGCCAGCTCACCAGAGACAGGGGTTGGCTACACCTTC
-,TRBJ2-3,TRBV11-2,-,CASSLEWAGATDTQYF,TGTGCCAGCAGCTTAGAATGGGCGGGGGCTACAGATACGCAGTATTTT
-,TRBJ1-2,TRBV28,-,CASSLSGGLVYGYTF,TGTGCCAGCAGTTTATCGGGGGGCCTTGTCTATGGCTACACCTTC